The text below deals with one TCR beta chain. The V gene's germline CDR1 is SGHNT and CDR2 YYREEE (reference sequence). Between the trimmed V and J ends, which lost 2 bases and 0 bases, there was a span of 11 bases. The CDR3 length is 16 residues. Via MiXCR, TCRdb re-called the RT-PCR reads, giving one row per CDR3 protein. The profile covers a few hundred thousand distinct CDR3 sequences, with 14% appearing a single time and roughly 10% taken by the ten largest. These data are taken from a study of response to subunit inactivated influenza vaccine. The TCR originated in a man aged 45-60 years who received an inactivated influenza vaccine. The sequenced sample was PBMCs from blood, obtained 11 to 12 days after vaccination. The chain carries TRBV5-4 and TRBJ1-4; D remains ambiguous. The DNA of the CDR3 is TGTGCCAGCAGCTTACTACCGCTCTCAACTAATGAAAAACTGTTTTTT. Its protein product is CASSLLPLSTNEKLFF.